This TCR beta chain stems from a study of T cell responses to AZD1222 COVID-19 vaccine. The study's findings and limits: Spike-specific TCR breadth and depth grew following two AZD1222 doses. Clonal diversity was possibly underestimated, and the donors were mostly white British, with more females. Among those given AZD1222, only 5 to 7 were seropositive at baseline.

This clone has only a few counts. Its antigen is not identified. Investigators merged groups given second doses at roughly 4 or roughly 12 weeks. Sequencing was performed with immunoSEQ multiplex PCR; in TCRdb, only in-frame clones are kept and a portion is missing. The sample holds approximately 30,000 clones; about 80% are singletons and the top ten take approximately 4%. This CDR3 has 15 residues. Germline V gives CDR1 MGHRA, CDR2 YSYEKL. The V end lost 0 bases, the J end lost 0 bases, and 9 bases lay between the germline ends. The clonotype originates from an adult who received the AZD1222 COVID-19 vaccine. The rearrangement links TRBV4-1 to TRBJ2-7; no firm D call. The sequences come from peripheral blood, collected 28 days after the second AZD1222 dose. The CDR3 protein is CASSQDDAGSYEQYF. CDR3 nucleotide sequence: TGCGCCAGCAGCCAAGATGATGCCGGCTCCTACGAGCAGTACTTC.